This T cell receptor beta chain was sequenced during a study of T-cell reconstitution after alpha-beta-depleted transplantation in children. Preparation of the TCRbeta library involved a method that used unique molecular identifiers. TCRdb re-called the PCR reads with MiXCR, one entry per CDR3 protein. The sample has under 350,000 distinct CDR3 sequences, 9.9% seen once; the top ten hold roughly 9.1%. The CDR3 consists of 15 residues. Germline values: CDR1 SGHDT, CDR2 YYEEEE. Between the trimmed V and J ends, which lost 0 bases and 0 bases, there was a span of 9 bases. The sample in question was PBMCs from the stem cell graft donor, obtained from the stem cell graft. This clonotype was obtained from a human donor who donated a stem cell graft to a child with SCID. The chain links TRBV5-6 to TRBJ1-1, with D unresolved. In DNA form, the CDR3 reads TGTGCCAGCAGCTTGGACCGACAACTGAACACTGAAGCTTTCTTT. This encodes CASSLDRQLNTEAFF.